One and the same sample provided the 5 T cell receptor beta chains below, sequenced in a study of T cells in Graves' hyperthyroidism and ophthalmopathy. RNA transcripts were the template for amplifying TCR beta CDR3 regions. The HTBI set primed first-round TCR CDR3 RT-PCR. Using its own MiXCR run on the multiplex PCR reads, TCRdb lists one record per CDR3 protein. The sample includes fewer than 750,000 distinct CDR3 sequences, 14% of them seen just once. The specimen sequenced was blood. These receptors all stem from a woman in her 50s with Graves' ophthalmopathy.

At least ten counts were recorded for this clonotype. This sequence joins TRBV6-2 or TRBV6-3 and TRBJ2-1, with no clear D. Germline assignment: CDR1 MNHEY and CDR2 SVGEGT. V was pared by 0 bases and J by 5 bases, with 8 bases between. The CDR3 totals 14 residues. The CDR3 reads CASSYSNRDNEQFF. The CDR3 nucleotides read TGTGCCAGCAGTTACTCGAATCGGGACAATGAGCAGTTCTTC.

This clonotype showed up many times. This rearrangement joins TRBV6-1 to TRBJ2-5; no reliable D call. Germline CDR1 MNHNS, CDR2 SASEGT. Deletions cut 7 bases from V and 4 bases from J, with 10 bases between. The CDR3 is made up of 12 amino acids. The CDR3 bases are TGTGCCAGCACCGGTCAACGAGAGACCCAGTACTTC. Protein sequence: CASTGQRETQYF.

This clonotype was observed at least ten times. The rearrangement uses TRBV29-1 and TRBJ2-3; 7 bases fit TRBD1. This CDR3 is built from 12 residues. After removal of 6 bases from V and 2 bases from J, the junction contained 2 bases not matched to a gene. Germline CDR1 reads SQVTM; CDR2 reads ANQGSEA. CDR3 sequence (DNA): TGCAGCGTGGGACAGAACACAGATACGCAGTATTTT. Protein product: CSVGQNTDTQYF.

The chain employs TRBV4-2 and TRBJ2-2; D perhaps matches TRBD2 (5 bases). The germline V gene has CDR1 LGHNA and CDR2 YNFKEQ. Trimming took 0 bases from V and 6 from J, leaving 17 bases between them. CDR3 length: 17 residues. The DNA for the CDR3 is TGTGCCAGCAGCCAAGATAGAACGGCGGGTAAACCCGGGGAGCTGTTTTTT. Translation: CASSQDRTAGKPGELFF.

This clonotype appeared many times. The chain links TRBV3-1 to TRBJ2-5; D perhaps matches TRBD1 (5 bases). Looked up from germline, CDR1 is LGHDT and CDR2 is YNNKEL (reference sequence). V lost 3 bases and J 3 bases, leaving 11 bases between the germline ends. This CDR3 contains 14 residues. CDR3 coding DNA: TGTGCCAGCAGCCATGGACAAGGTAAAGAGACCCAGTACTTC. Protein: CASSHGQGKETQYF.